Below are 29 T cell receptor beta chains sequenced from a single sample in a study of shared clonotypes between healthy human individuals. Some clones are missing from TCRdb's copy, which holds only in-frame ones; the method was immunoSEQ multiplex PCR. The data show about 1,500,000 clones, with roughly 96% seen just once and approximately 1% held by the top ten. The sample comprised naive CD4+ T cells sorted from blood. The subset was: CD45RA+ positively selected. The receptor source for this set is a man younger than 45 in good health.

V gene TRBV16 combines with J gene TRBJ2-7; possibly TRBD2 for D (5 bases). CDR1 and CDR2 (germline): KGHSY, FQNENV. The CDR3 has 16 amino acids. V was trimmed by 8 bases and J by 5 bases, leaving 25 bases between them. The CDR3, as DNA: TGTGCCAGCTCCCCCTTCGTCGGGGATTCGTTCGACGAGCAGTACTTC. The encoded protein is CASSPFVGDSFDEQYF.

This CDR3 is CASSTGTGVGNEQFF. The CDR3 DNA follows: TGCGCCAGCAGTACCGGGACAGGGGTCGGGAATGAGCAGTTCTTC. J is TRBJ2-1 and V is TRBV10-1, with 10 bases that match TRBD1. CDR1 WNHNN and CDR2 SYGVQD come from the germline V gene (reference sequence). The CDR3 has 15 amino acids. The V gene end was trimmed by 5 bases and the J gene end by 7 bases; junction bases not matched to a gene: 8.

In the case of this clone: This CDR3 is also generated by other DNA sequences in the sample. The rearrangement uses TRBV6-5 and TRBJ2-1, with TRBD2 matching over 8 bases. Germline V CDR1 and CDR2: MNHEY, SVGAGI. This CDR3 comprises 15 residues. Unmatched junction bases numbered 3, after V lost 1 base and J lost 4 bases. This CDR3 is CASSYLASGYNEQFF. CDR3 nucleotide sequence: TGTGCCAGCAGTTACTTGGCTAGCGGGTACAATGAGCAGTTCTTC.

The chain is built from TRBV5-6 and TRBJ1-1; 10 nucleotides agree with TRBD1. The CDR3 has 16 residues. Germline V gene data show CDR1 as SGHDT and CDR2 as YYEEEE. V was pared by 5 bases and J by 7 bases, with 14 bases of the junction left unmatched. In DNA form, the CDR3 reads TGTGCCAGCAGTTATTGGTCCGGGACAGGGGATGGTGAAGCTTTCTTT. Protein sequence: CASSYWSGTGDGEAFF.

The chain couples TRBV5-1 to TRBJ2-7; 13 bases align to TRBD2. The V segment lost 0 bases and the J segment 5 bases; nucleotides outside the gene matches: 5. Germline values: CDR1 SGHRS, CDR2 YFSETQ. This CDR3 contains 16 residues. In DNA, the CDR3 is TGCGCCAGCAGCTTGGGAACTAGCGGGAGGGAAGACGAGCAGTACTTC. Translating gives CASSLGTSGREDEQYF.

This sequence joins TRBV2 and TRBJ1-5, with no clear D. V was trimmed by 1 base and J by 3 bases, leaving 16 bases between them. Germline CDR1 is SNHLY and CDR2 is FYNNEI. The CDR3 length is 17 residues. The CDR3 DNA sequence: TGTGCCAGCAGTGAAGGGCCTCCGACAAGGTCCAATCAGCCCCAGCATTTT. Amino acid sequence: CASSEGPPTRSNQPQHF.

CDR3 protein: CAIQELAGVETQYF. CDR3 sequence (DNA): TGTGCCATCCAGGAACTAGCGGGAGTAGAGACCCAGTACTTC. The V and J genes are TRBV28 and TRBJ2-5, with 11 nucleotides matching TRBD2. Per germline, CDR1 MDHEN and CDR2 SYDVKM. This CDR3 comprises 14 residues. Unmatched junction bases numbered 8, after V lost 10 bases and J lost 4 bases.

V gene TRBV29-1 combines with J gene TRBJ2-1, with 11 bases that match TRBD2. V was clipped by 6 bases and J by 8 bases; unmatched bases: 12. This CDR3 region has 15 residues. The germline V gene encodes CDR1 SQVTM and CDR2 ANQGSEA. The CDR3 nucleotides read TGCAGCGTGGGGATGACTAGCGGGAAAATAGATGAGCAGTTCTTC. This sequence encodes CSVGMTSGKIDEQFF.

CDR3 loop: CASSSAKEAGTDTQYF. The CDR3 DNA reads as TGCGCCAGCAGCTCAGCTAAAGAAGCGGGCACAGATACGCAGTATTTT. The chain joins TRBV5-1 to TRBJ2-3, with D tentatively TRBD2 (5 bases). Looked up from germline, CDR1 is SGHRS and CDR2 is YFSETQ. Trimming shortened V by 3 bases and J by 1 base, and 15 bases separated the two germline ends. The CDR3 length is 16 residues.

This chain connects TRBV11-2 to TRBJ1-3; a weak D match, TRBD1 (5 bases). Germline loops: CDR1 SGHAT, CDR2 FQNNGV. This CDR3 has 16 amino acids. Trimming cost V 0 bases and J 0 bases, with 9 bases left between them. The CDR3 loop is CASSLEAGNSGNTIYF. DNA of the CDR3: TGTGCCAGCAGCTTAGAAGCAGGGAACTCTGGAAACACCATATATTTT.

The chain joins TRBV10-3 to TRBJ2-3; D may match TRBD1 or TRBD2 (6 bases each). Germline V gives CDR1 ENHRY, CDR2 SYGVKD. The CDR3 is made up of 16 amino acids. Trimming stripped 4 bases from V and 2 bases from J, with 16 bases between. In DNA form, the CDR3 reads TGTGCCATCAGTGGTAGGGTGCGGGACAACACAGATACGCAGTATTTT. Its protein product is CAISGRVRDNTDTQYF.

Worth noting for this clone: Within the sample, other DNA sequences also encode this same CDR3. The chain recombines TRBV28 with TRBJ2-2; no definite D call. Germline CDR1 reads MDHEN; CDR2 reads SYDVKM. The V gene lost 6 bases and the J gene lost 5 bases, with 10 bases spanning the gap. This CDR3 has 13 amino acids. The CDR3 nucleotides are TGTGCCAGCAGAACGACCAATACCGGGGAGCTGTTTTTT. Its translation: CASRTTNTGELFF. Full variable domain (missing parts from reference TRBV28 and TRBJ2-2): DVKVTQSSRYLVKRTGEKVFLECVQDMDHENMFWYRQDPGLGLRLIYFSYDVKMKEKGDIPEGYSVSREKKERFSLILESASTNQTSMYLCASRTTNTGELFFGEGSRLTVL.

CDR3 protein: CASSVEVGGNEKLFF. The CDR3 DNA reads as TGCGCCAGCAGCGTTGAGGTCGGGGGTAATGAAAAACTGTTTTTT. The chain has TRBV5-1 and TRBJ1-4; maybe TRBD1 (5 bases). The CDR3 consists of 15 residues. Looked up from germline, CDR1 is SGHRS and CDR2 is YFSETQ. Deletions cut 4 bases from V and 4 bases from J, with 14 bases between.

The chain recombines TRBV18 with TRBJ2-7, with D possibly TRBD2 on 6 matching bases. The CDR3 spans 14 residues. Trimming cost V 2 bases and J 3 bases, with 11 bases left between them. Germline CDR1 reads KGHSH; CDR2 reads LQKENI. CDR3 in DNA: TGTGCCAGCTCACCAGTCCCGGGAGACTACGAGCAGTACTTC. It translates to CASSPVPGDYEQYF. Complete variable domain (other parts from reference TRBV18 and TRBJ2-7): NAGVMQNPRHLVRRRGQEARLRCSPMKGHSHVYWYRQLPEEGLKFMVYLQKENIIDESGMPKERFSAEFPKEGPSILRIQQVVRGDSAAYFCASSPVPGDYEQYFGPGTRLTVT.

For the CDR3, the DNA is TGCGCCAGCAGTGAGGCAGCGGGAAAGGGCAATGAGCAGTTCTTC. It yields the protein CASSEAAGKGNEQFF. V is TRBV10-2 and J is TRBJ2-1; 7 positions match TRBD2. Germline V gene sequence: CDR1 WSHSY, CDR2 SAAADI. J gave up 6 bases and V 2 bases, and 7 bases lay outside the gene matches. The CDR3 contains 15 residues.

V is TRBV4-2 and J is TRBJ1-4; D remains ambiguous. V was pared by 1 base and J by 14 bases, with 14 bases between. Germline CDR1 LGHNA, CDR2 YNFKEQ. This CDR3 contains 13 residues. Written as DNA, the CDR3 is TGTGCCAGCAGCCAAGCGCCGGGTGACCCTCTGTTTTTT. Translated: CASSQAPGDPLFF.

With respect to this clone: The sample carries other DNA sequences with the same CDR3. The chain recombines TRBV29-1 with TRBJ1-1; D is possibly TRBD1 (5 bases). The CDR3 runs to 12 residues. Germline CDR1 and CDR2: SQVTM and ANQGSEA. V was clipped by 6 bases and J by 1 base, with 9 bases between them. CDR3 DNA sequence: TGCAGCGTCGACAGATCGAACACTGAAGCTTTCTTT. Amino acid sequence: CSVDRSNTEAFF.

J is TRBJ2-1 and V is TRBV4-1; D is uncertain. Germline CDR1 MGHRA, CDR2 YSYEKL. The CDR3 loop spans 14 amino acids. V lost 1 base and J 5 bases, leaving 9 bases between the germline ends. The CDR3 DNA reads TGCGCCAGCAGCCAAGTTCCGGTCCACAATGAGCAGTTCTTC. It yields the protein CASSQVPVHNEQFF.

V gene TRBV6-6 combines with J gene TRBJ2-7, with D uncertain. Germline assignment: CDR1 MNHNY and CDR2 SVGAGI (reference sequence). This CDR3 region has 11 residues. The V end lost 7 bases, the J end lost 3 bases, and 7 bases lay between the germline ends. The CDR3 nucleotides are TGTGCCAGCACTAACCTCTACGAGCAGTACTTC. It specifies CASTNLYEQYF.

This sequence joins TRBV28 and TRBJ1-2; D ambiguous. The CDR3 is 13 amino acids. Germline V gene sequence: CDR1 MDHEN, CDR2 SYDVKM. Between the trimmed V and J ends, which lost 10 bases and 7 bases, there was a span of 19 bases. The CDR3 loop is CATRLDQAVGYTF. The CDR3 DNA follows: TGTGCCACCCGGCTTGACCAGGCGGTTGGCTACACCTTC.

J is TRBJ2-5 and V is TRBV7-3; no clear D gene. CDR1 is SGHTA and CDR2 is FQGTGA in the germline V gene. Trimming shortened V by 3 bases and J by 9 bases, and 11 bases separated the two germline ends. The CDR3 loop spans 12 amino acids. As DNA, the CDR3 is TGTGCCAGCAGCTTGGACGGTGGGGCCCAGTACTTC. It specifies CASSLDGGAQYF.

CDR3 amino acids: CASSVPRAGGSADTQYF. CDR3 coding DNA: TGCGCCAGCAGCGTTCCCCGAGCGGGAGGGAGCGCAGATACGCAGTATTTT. V usage is TRBV5-1 and J usage is TRBJ2-3; the match to TRBD2 covers 10 bases. CDR3 length: 17 residues. Germline V gives CDR1 SGHRS, CDR2 YFSETQ. V was clipped by 4 bases and J by 4 bases; unmatched bases: 12.

As concerns this clone: Sequence at one end of the junction differs from germline and may be a read error. The chain uses TRBV5-6 and TRBJ2-1; 7 bases line up with TRBD1. The CDR3 runs 12 residues. The germline CDR1 and CDR2 sequences are SGHDT and YYEEEE. This CDR3 is CASSLFGTASIF. Written as DNA, the CDR3 is TGTGCCAGCAGCTTGTTTGGGACAGCCAGTATCTTC.

Of note for this clone: Distinct nucleotide sequences in the sample also encode this CDR3. The rearrangement uses TRBV5-1 and TRBJ1-3; D ambiguous. CDR3 length: 13 amino acids. V was cut by 2 bases and J by 4 bases, with 7 bases left in between. Germline V CDR1 and CDR2: SGHRS, YFSETQ. Written as DNA, the CDR3 is TGCGCCAGCAGCTTAGTACCCGGAAACACCATATATTTT. It codes for CASSLVPGNTIYF.

The rearrangement uses TRBV19 and TRBJ2-3; 8 nucleotides agree with TRBD2. In germline, CDR1 is LNHDA, CDR2 SQIVND (reference sequence). The ends lost 4 bases at V and 6 bases at J; junction bases unmatched: 12. The CDR3 has 16 residues. The CDR3 here is CASSTSGTSSWDTQYF. The CDR3 DNA reads TGTGCCAGTAGTACCAGCGGGACTAGTTCGTGGGATACGCAGTATTTT.

The V call is TRBV5-3, the J call TRBJ2-7, with no clear D. TRBV5-3 qualifies as an ORF whose function is uncertain. CDR3 size: 14 residues. V was shortened by 2 bases and J by 3 bases, with 12 bases between the two germline ends. CDR3 coding DNA: TGTGCCAGAAGCTTTACACAGCTGTACTACGAGCAGTACTTC. It translates to CARSFTQLYYEQYF.

This clone showed up just once. V gene TRBV5-1 combines with J gene TRBJ2-1, with 8 bases aligning to TRBD1. Germline V gene data show CDR1 as SGHRS and CDR2 as YFSETQ. The V and J ends lost 2 bases and 4 bases, in that order; junction bases with no gene match: 5. The CDR3 consists of 15 residues. The CDR3 loop is CASSFSGGAYNEQFF. DNA for the CDR3: TGCGCCAGCAGCTTTTCAGGGGGCGCTTACAATGAGCAGTTCTTC.

Points on this clone: The identical CDR3 is also encoded by other nucleotide sequences in the sample. The chain joins TRBV10-2 to TRBJ2-7; 7 bases are shared with TRBD2. In germline, CDR1 is WSHSY, CDR2 SAAADI. This CDR3 has 14 residues. V gave up 3 bases and J gave up 7 bases; unmatched junction bases: 9. The CDR3 spells CASSELAGVGEQYF. The DNA of the CDR3 is TGCGCCAGCAGTGAACTCGCGGGAGTAGGGGAGCAGTACTTC.

The chain has TRBV7-9 and TRBJ2-1, with 11 bases aligning to TRBD2. The germline V gene has CDR1 SEHNR and CDR2 FQNEAQ (reference sequence). The CDR3 totals 14 residues. J gave up 15 bases and V 3 bases, and 10 bases lay outside the gene matches. The CDR3 DNA reads as TGTGCCAGCAGCTTTCAAACACTAGCGGGAGAGAGGTTCTTC. Amino acid sequence: CASSFQTLAGERFF.